These 8 T cell receptor beta chains were sequenced from one sample in a study of T cells in Graves' hyperthyroidism and ophthalmopathy. RNA transcripts gave rise to amplified TCR beta CDR3 regions. In the first-round RT-PCR of the TCR CDR3, the HTBI primer set was used. MiXCR, run by TCRdb on the multiplex PCR reads, gives a single entry per CDR3 protein. The table records a few hundred thousand distinct CDR3 sequences, 17% of them present only once. The material sequenced was blood. These receptors were taken from a woman in her late teens or twenties with Graves' ophthalmopathy.

Ten or more counts support this clonotype. V gene TRBV7-3 combines with J gene TRBJ2-3, with D hard to call. The CDR3 loop spans 16 amino acids. CDR1 is SGHTA, CDR2 FQGTGA, per germline. Deletions cut 2 bases from V and 4 bases from J, with 16 bases between. Here the CDR3 DNA reads TGTGCCAGCAGCTTATTCGGTGCGGCCCTGGCAGATACGCAGTATTTT. Its protein is CASSLFGAALADTQYF.

This clonotype was counted between two and nine times. The J gene is TRBJ2-7, the V gene TRBV10-3; 7 nucleotides align to TRBD2. V gave up 2 bases and J gave up 4 bases; unmatched junction bases: 8. Germline V lookup: CDR1 ENHRY, CDR2 SYGVKD. CDR3 length: 15 residues. The CDR3 sequence is CAISEREADFYEQYF. The CDR3 DNA reads as TGTGCCATCAGTGAGCGGGAGGCGGACTTTTACGAGCAGTACTTC.

This clonotype was recorded many times. CDR3 region: CASSEVDGGETQYF. The DNA of the CDR3 is TGTGCCAGCAGTGAAGTGGACGGCGGGGAGACCCAGTACTTC. This chain joins TRBV2 and TRBJ2-5; D is perhaps TRBD2 (5 bases). Germline CDR1 and CDR2: SNHLY and FYNNEI. V was clipped by 1 base and J by 5 bases, with 11 bases between them. The length of the CDR3 is 14 residues.

This clonotype has a count of ten or more. The rearrangement joins TRBV11-2 to TRBJ1-1; D possibly corresponds to TRBD1 (5 bases). The CDR3 consists of 15 residues. Germline values: CDR1 SGHAT, CDR2 FQNNGV. V was clipped by 4 bases and J by 4 bases, with 16 bases between them. In nucleotides, the CDR3 is TGTGCCAGCAGCTCCCGAAGGGATGGGGGCACTGAAGCTTTCTTT. This codes for CASSSRRDGGTEAFF.

Concerning this clonotype itself: At one boundary the junction diverges from the germline segment, which might be a read error. V usage is TRBV12-3 or TRBV12-4 and J usage is TRBJ2-1; 8 positions match TRBD2. This CDR3 comprises 16 residues. CDR3 region: CASSRGGPGLGNEQLF. Here the CDR3 DNA reads TGTGCCAGCAGTCGGGGGGGGCCAGGGCTCGGCAATGAGCAGCTCTTC.

The V gene is TRBV30, the J gene TRBJ2-6, with no clear D. The CDR3 covers 15 residues. Trimming left V 2 bases short and J 2 bases short, with 10 bases between. CDR1 is GTSNPN and CDR2 is SVGIG in the germline V gene (reference sequence). This CDR3 is CAWSLGVAGANVLTF. The CDR3 region has the DNA TGTGCCTGGAGTTTGGGTGTGGCTGGGGCCAACGTCCTGACTTTC.

This clonotype was detected only a few times. The rearrangement joins TRBV6-1 to TRBJ1-5, with TRBD1 as a possible D gene (5 bases). Trimming took 7 bases from V and 1 from J, leaving 8 bases between them. Germline CDR1 reads MNHNS; CDR2 reads SASEGT. CDR3 length: 13 residues. The CDR3 sequence is CASNQGSNQPQHF. CDR3 bases: TGTGCCAGCAACCAGGGCAGCAATCAGCCCCAGCATTTT.

This clonotype has at least ten counts. This chain connects TRBV28 to TRBJ1-1, with a weak D call TRBD1 (5 bases). Germline CDR1 is MDHEN and CDR2 is SYDVKM. V lost 2 bases, J lost 4 bases, and 20 bases lay in between. The CDR3 sequence is 17 residues long. CDR3 loop: CASSLTGYHLRGTEAFF. In nucleotides, the CDR3 is TGTGCCAGCAGTTTAACTGGTTACCATCTAAGGGGCACTGAAGCTTTCTTT.